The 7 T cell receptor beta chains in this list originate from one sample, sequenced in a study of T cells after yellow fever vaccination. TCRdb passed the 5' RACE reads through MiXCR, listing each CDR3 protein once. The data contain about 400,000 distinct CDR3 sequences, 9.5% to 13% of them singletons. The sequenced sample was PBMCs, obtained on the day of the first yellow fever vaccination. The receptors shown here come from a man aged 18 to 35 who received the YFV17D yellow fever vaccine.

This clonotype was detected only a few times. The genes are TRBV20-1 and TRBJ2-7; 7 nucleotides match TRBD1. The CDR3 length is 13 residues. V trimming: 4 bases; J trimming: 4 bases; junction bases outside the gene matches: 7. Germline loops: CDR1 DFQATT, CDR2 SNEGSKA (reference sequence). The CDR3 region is CSATQYRGYEQYF. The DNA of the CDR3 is TGCAGTGCTACACAGTACAGGGGTTACGAGCAGTACTTC.

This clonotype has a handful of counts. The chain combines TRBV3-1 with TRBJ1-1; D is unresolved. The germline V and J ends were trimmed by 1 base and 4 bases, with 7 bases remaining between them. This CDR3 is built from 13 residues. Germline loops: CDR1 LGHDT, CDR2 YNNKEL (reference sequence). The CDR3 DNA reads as TGTGCCAGCAGCCAAGTAGGCGGCACTGAAGCTTTCTTT. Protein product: CASSQVGGTEAFF.

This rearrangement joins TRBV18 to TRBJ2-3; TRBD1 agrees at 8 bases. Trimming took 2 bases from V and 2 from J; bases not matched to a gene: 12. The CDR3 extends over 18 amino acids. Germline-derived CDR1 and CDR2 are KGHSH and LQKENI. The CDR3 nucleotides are TGTGCCAGCTCACCATTTGTTTCACAGGGGGGATCCACAGATACGCAGTATTTT. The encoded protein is CASSPFVSQGGSTDTQYF.

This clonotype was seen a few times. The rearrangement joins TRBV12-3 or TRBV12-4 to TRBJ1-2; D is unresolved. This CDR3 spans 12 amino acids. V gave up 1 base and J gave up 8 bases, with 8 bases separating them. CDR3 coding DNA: TGTGCCAGCAGTTTAGGTAGGGTAGGCTACACCTTC. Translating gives CASSLGRVGYTF.

CDR3 nucleotide sequence: TGTGCCAGCAGCCCGGTCCGCTACGAGCAGTACGTC. Its translation is CASSPVRYEQYV. This sequence joins TRBV5-6 and TRBJ2-7; D is ambiguous. The V and J ends lost 4 bases and 3 bases respectively, with 8 bases between them. CDR1 and CDR2 from the germline V gene are SGHDT and YYEEEE. This CDR3 comprises 12 residues.

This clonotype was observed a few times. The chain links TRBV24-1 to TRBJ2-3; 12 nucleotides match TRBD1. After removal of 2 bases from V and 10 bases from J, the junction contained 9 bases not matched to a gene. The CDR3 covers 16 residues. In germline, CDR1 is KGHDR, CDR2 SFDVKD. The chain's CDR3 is CATSDSIGTGGESQYF. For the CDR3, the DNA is TGTGCCACCAGTGATTCGATTGGGACAGGGGGCGAGTCGCAGTATTTT.

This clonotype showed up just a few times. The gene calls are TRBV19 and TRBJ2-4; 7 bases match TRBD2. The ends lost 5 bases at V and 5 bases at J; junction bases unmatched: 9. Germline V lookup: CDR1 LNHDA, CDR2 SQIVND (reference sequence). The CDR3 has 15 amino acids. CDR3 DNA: TGTGCCAGTAGTTACCCTGCTAGCGGTCAAAACATTCAGTACTTC. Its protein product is CASSYPASGQNIQYF.